One and the same sample provided the 8 T cell receptor beta chains below, sequenced in a study of tumor-infiltrating lymphocytes in primary liver carcinoma. TCR beta cDNA was made from 500 ng total RNA with a constant-region primer. ARM-PCR, slightly modified, supplied the TCR beta libraries through three nested multiplex PCR rounds. TRBV1-TRBV30 forward primers and a C-beta reverse primer were used in the first two PCR rounds, which each ran for approximately 10 cycles. TCRdb used MiXCR to reprocess the multiplex PCR reads, holding one entry per CDR3 protein. The sample lists 330,000 or so distinct CDR3 sequences, around 60% occurring once. The source of the blood RNA was unsorted whole blood, and germline DNA was extracted as well. Sequences were obtained from peripheral blood. All receptors come from a man in his forties with primary liver carcinoma and hepatitis B virus infection.

In its sample, this clonotype was seen many times. In DNA, the CDR3 is TGTGCCGGAAAGGGCGACACCGGGGAGCTGTTTTTT. Amino acid sequence: CAGKGDTGELFF. The rearrangement uses TRBV7-8 and TRBJ2-2; D gene unclear. The V end lost 11 bases, the J end lost 3 bases, and 10 bases lay between the germline ends. From germline, CDR1 is SGHVS and CDR2 FQNEAQ. The CDR3 consists of 12 residues.

The chain joins TRBV24-1 to TRBJ1-3; a possible D gene is TRBD1 (6 bases). This CDR3 spans 14 amino acids. V shed 5 bases and J shed 6 bases, with 13 bases lying between them. Germline values: CDR1 KGHDR, CDR2 SFDVKD. This chain's CDR3 is CATSAPGEINTIYF. CDR3 DNA: TGTGCCACCAGTGCTCCAGGGGAAATAAACACCATATATTTT.

The chain links TRBV14 to TRBJ1-1; D uncertain. The ends were cut back, 5 bases at V and 3 bases at J, with 16 bases in the middle. There are 15 residues in the CDR3. Germline V gives CDR1 SGHDN, CDR2 FVKESK. As DNA, the CDR3 is TGTGCCAGCAGCGCAAGCACCCTCTGGGACACTGAAGCTTTCTTT. Amino acid sequence: CASSASTLWDTEAFF.

Comment on this clonotype: Likely a read error: the CDR3 ends without its conserved phenylalanine or tryptophan. The CDR3 loop reads CASSSQGPHGYTI. The CDR3 coding sequence is TGTGCCAGCAGCTCCCAGGGGCCCCATGGTTACACCATC. J is TRBJ1-2 and V is TRBV11-2; D perhaps matches TRBD1 (6 bases). Germline lookup yields CDR1 SGHAT and CDR2 FQNNGV. This CDR3 region has 13 residues.

Concerning this clonotype: The junction does not match germline at one end; this may be a read error. V is TRBV6-2 or TRBV6-3 and J is TRBJ2-1; D not resolved. This CDR3 region has 16 residues. Per the germline V gene, CDR1 is MNHEY and CDR2 is SVGEGT. CDR3 sequence reads: CVSSPQRPHSYNEQFF. In DNA, the CDR3 is TGTGTCAGCAGTCCTCAGCGTCCCCACTCCTACAATGAGCAGTTCTTC.

For this clonotype: Sequence at one end of the junction differs from germline and may be a read error. J is TRBJ2-7 and V is TRBV11-2, with 8 bases that match TRBD2. This CDR3 comprises 13 residues. Germline assignment: CDR1 SGHAT and CDR2 FQNNGV. CDR3 sequence (DNA): TGTGTCAGCGGCATTCGGGAGGGCTCCGAGCGGTACTTC. Translated: CVSGIREGSERYF.

The rearrangement joins TRBV24-1 to TRBJ2-2; no clear D. Germline V gene data show CDR1 as KGHDR and CDR2 as SFDVKD. The CDR3 runs to 14 residues. Trimming shortened V by 1 base and J by 6 bases, and 8 bases separated the two germline ends. DNA of the CDR3: TGTGCCACCAGTGATTTACGAGGATCCGGGGAGCTGTTTTTT. Amino acid sequence: CATSDLRGSGELFF.

As concerns this clonotype: At one boundary the junction diverges from the germline segment, which might be a read error. This sequence joins TRBV11-2 and TRBJ2-7, with 7 bases lining up with TRBD2. In germline, CDR1 is SGHAT, CDR2 FQNNGV. This CDR3 spans 14 amino acids. The CDR3 loop is CANSLDQPGTKEYF. CDR3 bases: TGTGCCAACAGCTTAGATCAACCAGGGACTAAGGAGTACTTC. Supplemented by reference TRBV11-2 and TRBJ2-7, the full variable domain reads EAGVAQSPRYKIIEKRQSVAFWCNPISGHATLYWYQQILGQGPKLLIQFQNNGVVDDSQLPKDRFSAERLKGVDSTLKIQPAKLEDSAVYLCANSLDQPGTKEYFGPGTRLTVT.